This T cell receptor (beta chain) was found in a study of sequential checkpoint blockade in melanoma. Study in general: After both sequences, patients received maintenance nivolumab. Matched biopsies came pretreatment and at week 13 for some 22 patients. About 89 pretreatment tumor DNA samples were TCRβ immunosequenced.

Stated treatment: randomized to nivolumab then ipilimumab (arm A) or the reverse (arm B). None of the patients previously received DNA-damaging chemotherapy. The germline gives CDR1 SGHNT, CDR2 YENEEA. The V and J ends lost 1 base and 4 bases respectively, with 14 bases between them. CDR3 length: 16 residues. TCRdb keeps only in-frame clones here, not all; method: immunoSEQ multiplex PCR. The data show 5,000 to 6,000 clones, more than 25% seen once. This clone was seen only a few times. The receptor was derived from a human donor with melanoma. The chain uses TRBV11-3 and TRBJ2-1, with D perhaps TRBD2 (7 bases). Sequenced material: tumor tissue (inferred from file names), taken from a patient given nivolumab and ipilimumab in sequence. The CDR3 DNA is TGTGCCAGCAGCTTAGGGGCGGGGGCGAATTACAATGAGCAGTTCTTC. As protein: CASSLGAGANYNEQFF.